This TCR beta chain was documented in a study of blood T cell repertoires in COVID-19. The CDR3 totals 13 residues. The germline V and J ends were trimmed by 2 bases and 5 bases, with 9 bases remaining between them. The germline V gene has CDR1 LGHDT and CDR2 YNNKEL (reference sequence). Assay: immunoSEQ multiplex PCR; the TCRdb copy retains only in-frame clones and omits some. The data show under 300,000 clones, 85% to 90% seen once. This chain links TRBV3-1 (or the pseudogene TRBV3-2) with TRBJ2-5; a weak D match, TRBD2 (5 bases). Sequencing was carried out using PBMCs or T cells enriched from blood (not recorded which). This TCR was sampled from a woman aged 60 to 75 who had recovered from COVID-19. The CDR3 bases are TGTGCCAGCAGCCAAACTAGGGTGGAGACCCAGTACTTC. Encoded protein: CASSQTRVETQYF.